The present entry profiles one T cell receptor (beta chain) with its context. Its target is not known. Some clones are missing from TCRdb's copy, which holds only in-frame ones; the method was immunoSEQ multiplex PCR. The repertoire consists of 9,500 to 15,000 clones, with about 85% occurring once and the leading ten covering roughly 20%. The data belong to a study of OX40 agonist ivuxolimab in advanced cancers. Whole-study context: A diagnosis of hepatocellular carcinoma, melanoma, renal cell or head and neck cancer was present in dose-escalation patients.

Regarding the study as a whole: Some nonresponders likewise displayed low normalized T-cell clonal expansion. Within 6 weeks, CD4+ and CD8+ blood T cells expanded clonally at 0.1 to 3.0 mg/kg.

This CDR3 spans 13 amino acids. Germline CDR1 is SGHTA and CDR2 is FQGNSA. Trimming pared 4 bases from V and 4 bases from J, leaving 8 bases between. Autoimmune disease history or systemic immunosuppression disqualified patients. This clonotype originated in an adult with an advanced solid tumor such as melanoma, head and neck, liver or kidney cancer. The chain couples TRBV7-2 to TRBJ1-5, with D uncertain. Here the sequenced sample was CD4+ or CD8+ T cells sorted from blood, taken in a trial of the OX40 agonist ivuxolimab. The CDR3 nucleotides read TGTGCCAGCAGCTCGGACGGGAATCAGCCCCAGCATTTT. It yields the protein CASSSDGNQPQHF.